Listed below are T cell receptor beta chains from one sample, sequenced in a study of blood T cell repertoires in COVID-19. Produced via immunoSEQ multiplex PCR; TCRdb's table is partial and in-frame only. The profile shows 120,000 to 150,000 clones, about 86% of them singletons. Material: peripheral blood. These receptor sequences come from a woman aged 50 to 60 with active or convalescent COVID-19. Each CDR3 is given with its conserved first and last residue. The D gene is left open where the match is weak. Only some rows state a clone size, as once, few, many or a class for expanded clones.

clone_size	d_call	j_call	cdr3_length	v_call	cdr3_nt	cdr3_aa
NA	TRBD1	TRBJ1-1	12	TRBV3-1/TRBV3-2	TGTGCCACAGGGGGAGCGAACACTGAAGCTTTCTTT	CATGGANTEAFF
NA	NA	TRBJ1-1	16	TRBV5-8	TGTGCCAGCAGCTTCGTTTCAGGGTGGGTGAACACTGAAGCTTTCTTT	CASSFVSGWVNTEAFF
NA	TRBD2	TRBJ2-4	17	TRBV11-2	TGTGCCAGCAGCTCCTCTTCAGCGGGACTAGCCAAAAACATTCAGTACTTC	CASSSSSAGLAKNIQYF
NA	TRBD2	TRBJ2-7	16	TRBV7-2	TGTGCCAGCAGCTTCAATTTAGCGGGAGTAGGTCATAAGCAGTACTTC	CASSFNLAGVGHKQYF
NA	NA	TRBJ2-7	13	TRBV30	TGTGCCTGGAGTGTAGCCAGGGCCAACGAGCAGTACTTC	CAWSVARANEQYF
NA	TRBD2	TRBJ2-1	16	TRBV4-2	TGTGCCAGCAGCCAAGATCTAGCGGGGCCCTACAATGAGCAGTTCTTC	CASSQDLAGPYNEQFF
NA	NA	TRBJ2-7	15	TRBV14	TGTGCCAGCAGCCCCTATAGTGGTGTCTCCTACGAGCAGTACTTC	CASSPYSGVSYEQYF
NA	TRBD1	TRBJ2-7	15	TRBV4-1	TGCGCCAGCAGCCACGGACAGGGAGGAACCTACGAGCAGTACTTC	CASSHGQGGTYEQYF
NA	TRBD1	TRBJ2-2	13	TRBV30	TGTGCCTGGAGTGAATGGGACAGTGGGGAGCTGTTTTTT	CAWSEWDSGELFF
NA	NA	TRBJ1-5	14	TRBV27	TGTGCCAGCAGTTTAGGCGGGGGTAATCAGCCCCAGCATTTT	CASSLGGGNQPQHF
NA	NA	TRBJ1-1	13	TRBV2	TGTGCCAGCCACCGGACAGCGAACACTGAAGCTTTCTTT	CASHRTANTEAFF
few	TRBD1	TRBJ2-5	17	TRBV6-2/TRBV6-3	TGTGCCAGCAGTTACCGTGGGACAGGGGGCGCGAGGGAGACCCAGTACTTC	CASSYRGTGGARETQYF
NA	NA	TRBJ1-1	18	TRBV7-8	TGTGCCAGCAGCCAAACCCTTCGGGGGGCCCAAAGGAACACTGAAGCTTTCTTT	CASSQTLRGAQRNTEAFF
NA	TRBD1	TRBJ1-5	17	TRBV30	TGTGCCTGGAGGATAAGGGACAGGGGGTTTCCTTCCCAGCCCCAGCATTTT	CAWRIRDRGFPSQPQHF
NA	NA	TRBJ2-1	15	TRBV6-5	TGTGCCAGCAGTTACGGACAGAGCTCCTACAATGAGCAGTTCTTC	CASSYGQSSYNEQFF
NA	NA	TRBJ1-1	15	TRBV28	TGTGCCAGCAGATCTTACGGGGGGACGAACACTGAAGCTTTCTTT	CASRSYGGTNTEAFF
NA	NA	TRBJ2-7	13	TRBV4-1	TGCGCCAGCAGCCAAGAGAGGAACAGGGTGCAGTACTTC	CASSQERNRVQYF
NA	NA	TRBJ1-2	16	TRBV19	TGTGCCAGTAGTGGGCACAGGGCCCATCTTAACTATGGCTACACCTTC	CASSGHRAHLNYGYTF
NA	NA	TRBJ2-7	14	TRBV5-1	TGCGCCAGCAGCTTGGGACAGGAAGTGGGCGAGCAGTACTTC	CASSLGQEVGEQYF
NA	NA	TRBJ2-4	15	TRBV4-1	TGCGCCAGCAGCCAAGATGTCCTAGCCAAAAACATTCAGTACTTC	CASSQDVLAKNIQYF
NA	TRBD2	TRBJ2-1	13	TRBV7-9	TGTGCCAGCAGCCCCCGGTGGGGGGGTGAGCAGTTCTTC	CASSPRWGGEQFF
NA	NA	TRBJ1-5	14	TRBV18	TGTGCCAGCTCAACCGCAGGGAGCAATCAGCCCCAGCATTTT	CASSTAGSNQPQHF
NA	NA	TRBJ2-1	15	TRBV9	TGTGCCAGCAGCGTGAGCGGTACACGGTGGAATGAGCAGTTCTTC	CASSVSGTRWNEQFF
NA	NA	TRBJ1-5	13	TRBV6-6	TGTGCCAGCAGTTCTCAGGGGAGACAGCCCCAGCATTTT	CASSSQGRQPQHF
few	TRBD2	TRBJ2-7	15	TRBV18	TGTGCCAGCTCATTGCAGGGGACTAGCATTTACGAGCAGTACTTC	CASSLQGTSIYEQYF
NA	TRBD2	TRBJ2-7	15	TRBV5-1	TGCGCCAGCAGCTTGTTTCGGGAGGGCCTTTACGAGCAGTACTTC	CASSLFREGLYEQYF
NA	TRBD1	TRBJ2-6	14	TRBV19	TGTGCCAGTAGTATTGCTGGGACAGGGAACGTCCTGACTTTC	CASSIAGTGNVLTF
NA	NA	TRBJ2-5	15	TRBV7-9	TGTGCCAGCAGTCTACCCCTCGGGATCCAAGAGACCCAGTACTTC	CASSLPLGIQETQYF
once	TRBD1	TRBJ1-5	16	TRBV10-3	TGTGCCATCAGTGATAACAGGGGTAATAGCAATCAGCCCCAGCATTTT	CAISDNRGNSNQPQHF
NA	TRBD2	TRBJ2-7	16	TRBV28	TGTGCCAGCAGTCTGACAGGACTAGCGGGAGGTTACGAGCAGTACTTC	CASSLTGLAGGYEQYF
NA	NA	TRBJ2-7	13	TRBV2	TGTGCCAGCAGTGATCCGAGTACCTACGAGCAGTACTTC	CASSDPSTYEQYF
NA	TRBD1	TRBJ1-5	15	TRBV19	TGTGCCAGTAGTCTACCGGGACAGGGTAATCAGCCCCAGCATTTT	CASSLPGQGNQPQHF
NA	NA	TRBJ2-3	15	TRBV5-4	TGTGCCAGCAGCTTAGAAGCTAGTAGCACAGATACGCAGTATTTT	CASSLEASSTDTQYF
NA	NA	TRBJ2-7	13	TRBV18	TGTGCCAGCTCACCCCCCGGGGCCTACGAGCAGTACTTC	CASSPPGAYEQYF
NA	TRBD1	TRBJ2-4	16	TRBV9	TGTGCCAGCAGCGCCGGACAGGGGGGAGGCAAAAACATTCAGTACTTC	CASSAGQGGGKNIQYF
NA	NA	TRBJ2-2	15	TRBV4-1	TGCGCCAGCAGCCAATTGGCAGGGGACACCGGGGAGCTGTTTTTT	CASSQLAGDTGELFF
NA	TRBD2	TRBJ2-7	15	TRBV4-1	TGCGCCAGCAGCACCAGCGGGGTAGGCTCCTACGAGCAGTACTTC	CASSTSGVGSYEQYF
NA	TRBD1	TRBJ1-2	13	TRBV6-5	TGTGCCAGCCGACAGGGGGCCAACTATGGCTACACCTTC	CASRQGANYGYTF
NA	NA	TRBJ1-2	15	TRBV6-5	TGTGCCGCAACCCCCGTGACAGGCAATAACTATGGCTACACCTTC	CAATPVTGNNYGYTF
NA	NA	TRBJ1-5	14	TRBV21-1	TGTGCCAGCTGTCTACGGGTAAGTAAACAGCCCCAGCATTTT	CASCLRVSKQPQHF
NA	NA	TRBJ1-2	15	TRBV24-1	TGTGCCACCAGTGACACCCGAGCAGGGCAATATGGCTACACCTTC	CATSDTRAGQYGYTF
NA	NA	TRBJ1-1	14	TRBV9	TGTGCCAGCAGCTCAGGGCTCGGTGGGACTGAAGCTTTCTTT	CASSSGLGGTEAFF
few	TRBD1	TRBJ2-3	15	TRBV7-2	TGTGCCAGCAGCTTACGGTGGGACAGCCCAGATACGCAGTATTTT	CASSLRWDSPDTQYF
NA	NA	TRBJ2-5	15	TRBV14	TGTGCCAGCAGCCAAACCCGGACAGCGCCAGAGACCCAGTACTTC	CASSQTRTAPETQYF
few	NA	TRBJ1-5	13	TRBV10-3	TGTGCCATCAGTGAAGTTGGAGATCAGCCCCAGCATTTT	CAISEVGDQPQHF
NA	NA	TRBJ1-3	14	TRBV6-5	TGTGCCAGCAGTTCCCCCTCAGCTGGAAACACCATATATTTT	CASSSPSAGNTIYF
NA	NA	TRBJ1-1	14	TRBV5-6	TGTGCCAGCAGCTTGGTCAAGGGGCGGACTGAAGCTTTCTTT	CASSLVKGRTEAFF
NA	NA	TRBJ2-3	13	TRBV24-1	TGTGCCACCAGTGATGTACTAGGAGATACGCAGTATTTT	CATSDVLGDTQYF
NA	TRBD2	TRBJ2-1	18	TRBV5-1	TGCGCCAGCAGCTTGGTAGGAGGGACTAGCGGGAAGGAGAATGAGCAGTTCTTC	CASSLVGGTSGKENEQFF
NA	NA	TRBJ1-3	16	TRBV7-6	TGTGCCAGCAGCTTAGGAGGGCCCCAGAGTGGAAACACCATATATTTT	CASSLGGPQSGNTIYF